The rows below give T cell receptor beta chains drawn from one sample of a study of post-analysis software for immune sequencing data. TCRdb called the PCR reads again in MiXCR, with one record for every CDR3 protein. This sample has roughly 580,000 distinct CDR3 sequences, with around 40% found just once. The source material was blood. The origin of the receptors is a girl aged 5-17 years with multiple sclerosis. Each CDR3 is given with its conserved first and last residue. A D gene is named only where the DNA matches it firmly. Clone size, where shown, is once, few, many, or a class for clones that have expanded.

.,.,TRBJ2-7,TRBV30,CAWSLGRHSYEQYF,TGTGCCTGGAGCCTTGGACGGCACTCCTACGAGCAGTACTTC
.,TRBD2,TRBJ2-1,TRBV12-3/TRBV12-4,CASSLRAGAYNEQFF,TGTGCCAGCAGCCTACGAGCGGGGGCCTACAATGAGCAGTTCTTC
few,.,TRBJ1-2,TRBV5-1,CASSLGGASRGYTF,TGCGCCAGCAGCCTGGGGGGGGCTAGTAGGGGCTACACCTTC
few,TRBD2,TRBJ2-5,TRBV7-8,CASSPGRVGETQYF,TGTGCCAGCAGCCCCGGGAGGGTTGGGGAGACCCAGTACTTC
.,TRBD1,TRBJ2-7,TRBV10-3,CAISADRGSYNEQYF,TGTGCCATCAGTGCGGACAGGGGCTCCTACAATGAGCAGTACTTC
few,.,TRBJ2-6,TRBV7-6,CASRPSGTSGRTGANVLTF,TGTGCCAGCAGGCCGTCTGGGACCTCGGGGAGGACTGGGGCCAACGTCCTGACTTTC
.,.,TRBJ2-1,TRBV12-3/TRBV12-4,CASSPLEGPDYNEQFF,TGTGCCAGCAGCCCCCTTGAGGGTCCGGACTACAATGAGCAGTTCTTC
.,.,TRBJ1-2,TRBV20-1,CSAREGGTTNYGYTF,TGCAGTGCTAGAGAAGGAGGCACTACTAACTATGGCTACACCTTC
few,TRBD1,TRBJ2-1,TRBV9,CASSTQGGNEQFF,TGTGCCAGCAGCACACAGGGGGGAAATGAGCAGTTCTTC
few,.,TRBJ2-1,TRBV11-2,CASSLVGGSYNEQFF,TGCGCCAGCAGCTTGGTCGGGGGATCCTACAATGAGCAGTTCTTC
few,TRBD2,TRBJ2-7,TRBV6-1,CASKGRGGFDEQYF,TGTGCCAGCAAAGGACGGGGGGGCTTCGACGAGCAGTACTTC
few,.,TRBJ1-2,TRBV6-2/TRBV6-3,CASNPTGFGYTF,TGTGCCAGCAACCCGACAGGATTTGGCTACACCTTC
.,.,TRBJ2-4,TRBV21-1,CASSKRRPAKNIQYF,TGTGCCAGCAGCAAACGGAGGCCAGCCAAAAACATTCAGTACTTC
.,TRBD1,TRBJ1-5,TRBV27,CASRDRGGYSNQPQHF,TGTGCCAGCAGGGACAGGGGGGGATATAGCAATCAGCCCCAGCATTTT
once,.,TRBJ1-1,TRBV9,CASSPTGGPNTEAFF,TGTGCCAGCAGCCCGACCGGGGGGCCGAACACTGAAGCTTTCTTT
.,.,TRBJ1-2,TRBV5-1,CASSLDRDYYGYTF,TGCGCCAGCAGCTTGGACAGGGACTACTATGGCTACACCTTC
.,.,TRBJ1-5,TRBV5-1,CASSLAGYSNQPQHF,TGCGCCAGCAGCTTGGCAGGCTATAGCAATCAGCCCCAGCATTTT
.,TRBD1,TRBJ1-2,TRBV6-5,CASTHQGGTYGYTF,TGTGCCAGCACCCATCAGGGGGGAACCTATGGCTACACCTTC
.,.,TRBJ2-3,TRBV7-2,CASSLLGTPASTDTQYF,TGTGCCAGCAGCTTATTAGGGACTCCTGCTAGCACAGATACGCAGTATTTT
few,TRBD1,TRBJ1-5,TRBV10-2,CASSVTGTGGLQPQHF,TGCGCCAGCAGTGTAACCGGGACAGGGGGCCTGCAGCCCCAGCATTTT
.,.,TRBJ2-1,TRBV5-5,CASSYMGVDTQFF,TGTGCCAGCAGCTATATGGGTGTCGACACTCAGTTCTTC
.,TRBD1,TRBJ1-2,TRBV4-1,CASTPSRGQNYGYTF,TGCGCCAGCACCCCCAGTAGGGGACAGAACTATGGCTACACCTTC
.,.,TRBJ1-3,TRBV29-1,CSVNAGNTIYF,TGCAGCGTTAACGCTGGAAACACCATATATTTT
few,.,TRBJ2-7,TRBV11-2,CASSYRDPPYEQYF,TGTGCCAGCAGCTACCGGGACCCCCCGTACGAGCAGTACTTC
once,.,TRBJ1-4,TRBV9,CASSVEGRSEKLFF,TGTGCCAGCAGCGTAGAAGGGCGTAGTGAAAAACTGTTTTTT
few,TRBD1,TRBJ2-7,TRBV20-1,CSARDNGTASYEQYF,TGCAGTGCTAGAGATAATGGGACAGCCTCCTACGAGCAGTACTTC
.,TRBD1,TRBJ2-7,TRBV29-1,CSVGTGGFYEQYF,TGCAGCGTAGGGACAGGGGGCTTCTACGAGCAGTACTTC
few,.,TRBJ2-7,TRBV6-5,CASSLLLGAGPYEQYF,TGTGCCAGCAGTCTTCTCCTAGGGGCCGGGCCCTACGAGCAGTACTTC
few,.,TRBJ2-3,TRBV5-5,CASSCGTSTDTQYF,TGTGCCAGCAGCTGCGGGACTAGCACAGATACGCAGTATTTT
.,TRBD1,TRBJ2-6,TRBV2,CASWAGGERANVLTF,TGTGCCAGCTGGGCAGGGGGCGAGAGGGCCAACGTCCTGACTTTC
.,TRBD2,TRBJ2-1,TRBV20-1,CSASRSGRMDEQFF,TGCAGTGCTAGTCGTAGCGGGAGAATGGATGAGCAGTTCTTC
.,TRBD2,TRBJ2-2,TRBV20-1,CSARGLAGNTGELFF,TGCAGTGCTAGAGGACTAGCGGGGAACACCGGGGAGCTGTTTTTT
.,TRBD1,TRBJ2-6,TRBV7-8,CASSPRGDRNSGANVLTF,TGTGCCAGCAGCCCACGTGGGGACAGGAACTCTGGGGCCAACGTCCTGACTTTC
.,.,TRBJ1-5,TRBV4-1,CASSQDPAGDFQPQHF,TGCGCCAGCAGCCAAGATCCCGCAGGGGATTTTCAGCCCCAGCATTTT
.,.,TRBJ2-3,TRBV7-6,CASSLVGEMQYF,TGTGCCAGCAGCTTAGTCGGGGAAATGCAGTATTTT
few,TRBD2,TRBJ2-1,TRBV7-2,CASSLEPSGRGNEQFF,TGTGCCAGCAGCTTAGAACCTAGCGGGAGGGGCAATGAGCAGTTCTTC
few,TRBD2,TRBJ2-5,TRBV5-4,CASSSRLAGGYQETQYF,TGTGCCAGCAGCTCCCGACTAGCGGGAGGGTACCAAGAGACCCAGTACTTC
.,.,TRBJ2-5,TRBV20-1,CSARDPRQREETQYF,TGCAGTGCTAGAGATCCACGACAGAGGGAAGAGACCCAGTACTTC
once,TRBD1,TRBJ2-1,TRBV20-1,CSARQDRYNEQFF,TGCAGTGCTAGGCAGGACAGGTACAATGAGCAGTTCTTC
.,.,TRBJ2-7,TRBV28,CASREQGGDYEQYF,TGTGCCAGCAGGGAGCAGGGGGGGGACTACGAGCAGTACTTC
.,TRBD2,TRBJ2-3,TRBV12-3/TRBV12-4,CASSWLAGGSTDTQYF,TGTGCCAGCAGTTGGCTAGCGGGAGGTAGCACAGATACGCAGTATTTT
.,.,TRBJ2-1,TRBV4-1,CASNQRPKSSYNEQFF,TGCGCCAGCAATCAGAGGCCCAAGAGCTCCTACAATGAGCAGTTCTTC
.,.,TRBJ1-1,TRBV7-9,CASSLRSEAFF,TGTGCCAGCAGCTTAAGATCGGAAGCTTTCTTT